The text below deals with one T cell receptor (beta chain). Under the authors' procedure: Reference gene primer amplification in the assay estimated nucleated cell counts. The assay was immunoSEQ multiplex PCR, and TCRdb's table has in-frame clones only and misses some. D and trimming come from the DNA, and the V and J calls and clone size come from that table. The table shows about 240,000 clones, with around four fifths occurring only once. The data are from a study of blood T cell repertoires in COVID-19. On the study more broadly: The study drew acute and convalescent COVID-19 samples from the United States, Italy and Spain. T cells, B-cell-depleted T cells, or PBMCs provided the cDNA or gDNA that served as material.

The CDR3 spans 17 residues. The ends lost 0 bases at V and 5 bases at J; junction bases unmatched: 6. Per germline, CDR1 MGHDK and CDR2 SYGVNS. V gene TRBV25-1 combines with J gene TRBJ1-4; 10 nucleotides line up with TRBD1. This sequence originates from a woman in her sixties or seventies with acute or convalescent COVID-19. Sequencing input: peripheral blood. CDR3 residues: CASSEYAADRGNEKLFF. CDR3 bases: TGTGCCAGCAGTGAATATGCGGCGGACAGGGGGAATGAAAAACTGTTTTTT.